This T cell receptor beta chain was identified during a study of shared clonotypes between healthy human individuals. Across the whole study: The donors, two women and three men, were aged 18 to 49. CD4 naive cells filled three plates per donor, CD4 memory three, CD8 naive two and CD8 memory one.

CD45RO-negative cells were positively selected for CCR7, leaving out terminally differentiated effector memory CD45RA+ cells. With regard to this clone: The antigen remains undetermined.

Whole-study results and caveats: Rarefaction gave evidence that sorted-subset sequencing remained incomplete despite large depth.

Germline V lookup: CDR1 MNHEY, CDR2 SMNVEV (reference sequence). CDR3 size: 15 residues. V lost 4 bases to trimming and J lost 0 bases, with 12 bases between them. Only in-frame clones appear in the TCRdb table, and some are missing; sequencing was by immunoSEQ multiplex PCR. Of around 2,000,000 clones in the sample, roughly 95% were seen once. The chain employs TRBV27 and TRBJ2-5, with D perhaps assigned TRBD1 or TRBD2 (5 bases each). The sequencing sample was made of naive CD8+ T cells sorted from blood. This sequence originates from a man aged 18-30 years in good health. CDR3 nucleotide sequence: TGTGCCAGCAGTTCCCAGTGGGGGTACCAAGAGACCCAGTACTTC. Amino acids: CASSSQWGYQETQYF.